Listed here are 8 T cell receptor beta chains from one sample, sequenced in a study of radiation and T cells in renal cell carcinoma. The protocol was immunoSEQ multiplex PCR, while the TCRdb copy is restricted to in-frame clones and leaves out a portion. This table holds some 150,000 clones, approximately 90% found once. This sample's time point: blood 2 weeks post-SBRT. Treatment reported: 15 Gy SBRT to primary tumor, nephrectomy 4 weeks later. Sample: blood, taken from a patient whose treatment included radiotherapy and nephrectomy. The receptors were gathered from a woman aged 50 to 60 with renal cell carcinoma.

The rearrangement joins TRBV4-2 to TRBJ1-5, with D tentatively TRBD1 (6 bases). CDR3 length: 13 residues. Germline V gene data show CDR1 as LGHNA and CDR2 as YNFKEQ. Trimming removed 6 bases at V and 5 bases at J, with 11 bases between. The CDR3 reads CASRKDRDQPQHF. CDR3 in DNA: TGTGCCAGCAGGAAGGACAGAGATCAGCCCCAGCATTTT.

The rearrangement uses TRBV18 and TRBJ1-2; a possible D gene is TRBD1 (5 bases). The CDR3 is made up of 14 amino acids. The germline CDR1 and CDR2 sequences are KGHSH and LQKENI. Trimming took 3 bases from V and 2 from J, leaving 10 bases between them. CDR3 amino acids: CASSPGTLNYGYTF. The CDR3 DNA is TGTGCCAGCTCACCCGGGACGCTAAACTATGGCTACACCTTC.

V is TRBV5-4 and J is TRBJ2-7; possibly TRBD2 for D (7 bases). CDR1 SGHNT and CDR2 YYREEE come from the germline V gene (reference sequence). The CDR3 runs 15 residues. V lost 0 bases, J lost 1 base, and 11 bases lay in between. CDR3 sequence reads: CASSLEGGPSYEQYF. The CDR3 coding sequence is TGTGCCAGCAGCTTGGAGGGGGGGCCGTCCTACGAGCAGTACTTC.

The gene calls are TRBV7-8 and TRBJ2-1; no reliable D call. V was cut by 8 bases and J by 0 bases, with 11 bases left in between. The CDR3 is 14 amino acids. Germline V gene sequence: CDR1 SGHVS, CDR2 FQNEAQ. The CDR3 region is CASFRPSSYNEQFF. As DNA, the CDR3 is TGTGCCAGCTTTCGCCCGAGCTCCTACAATGAGCAGTTCTTC. The full variable domain, in which reference TRBV7-8 and TRBJ2-1 provide the parts outside the CDR3, is GAGVSQSPRYKVAKRGQDVALRCDPISGHVSLFWYQQALGQGPEFLTYFQNEAQLDKSGLPSDRFFAERPEGSVSTLKIQRTQQEDSAVYLCASFRPSSYNEQFFGPGTRLTVL.

This clone came up once. V gene TRBV6-5 combines with J gene TRBJ1-2; D gene ambiguous. Trimming took 0 bases from V and 11 from J, leaving 16 bases between them. Germline CDR1 is MNHEY and CDR2 is SVGAGI. This CDR3 is built from 14 residues. This CDR3 reads CASSYSRGLQGYTF. Written as DNA, the CDR3 is TGTGCCAGCAGTTACTCAAGAGGGCTTCAAGGGTACACCTTC.

The chain is built from TRBV19 and TRBJ1-2; the D is unclear. The CDR3 has 15 residues. V lost 5 bases, J lost 4 bases, and 17 bases lay in between. CDR1 and CDR2 (germline): LNHDA, SQIVND (reference sequence). DNA for the CDR3: TGTGCCAGTAGTCCATTGGCGGGTCACCGCTATGGCTACACCTTC. Residues: CASSPLAGHRYGYTF.

The chain carries TRBV4-1 and TRBJ1-4, with TRBD1 as a possible D gene (6 bases). CDR3 size: 15 residues. V lost 4 bases and J lost 8, with 17 bases in between. Germline CDR1 is MGHRA and CDR2 is YSYEKL. CDR3 bases: TGCGCCAGCAGCCCACAACAGGGTTTCAAGGAAAAACTGTTTTTT. Protein: CASSPQQGFKEKLFF.

Concerning this clone itself: Other DNA sequences in the same sample also yield this CDR3. The CDR3 DNA reads TGTGCCAGTAGTATCCAGGGGGCTAACTATGGCTACACCTTC. This encodes CASSIQGANYGYTF. The chain has TRBV19 and TRBJ1-2; 7 nucleotides agree with TRBD1. The germline gives CDR1 LNHDA, CDR2 SQIVND (reference sequence). Unmatched junction bases numbered 1, after V lost 3 bases and J lost 0 bases. The CDR3 length is 14 residues.